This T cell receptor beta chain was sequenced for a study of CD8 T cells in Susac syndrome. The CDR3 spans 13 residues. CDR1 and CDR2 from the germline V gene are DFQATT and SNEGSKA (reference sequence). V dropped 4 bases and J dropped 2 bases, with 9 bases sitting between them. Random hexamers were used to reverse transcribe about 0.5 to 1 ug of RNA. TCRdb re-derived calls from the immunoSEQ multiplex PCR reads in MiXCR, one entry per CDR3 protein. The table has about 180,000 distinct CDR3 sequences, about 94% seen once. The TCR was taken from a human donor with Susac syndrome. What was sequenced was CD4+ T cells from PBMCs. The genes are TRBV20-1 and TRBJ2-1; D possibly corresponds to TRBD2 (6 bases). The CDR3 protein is CSAIPGAYNEQFF. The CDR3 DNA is TGCAGTGCTATCCCGGGAGCCTACAATGAGCAGTTCTTC.